The source of this TCR beta chain is a study of blood T cell repertoires in COVID-19 (dated by TCRdb to the early 2020s). At the level of the whole study: The collaborator samples originated in the United States, Italy and Spain and spanned the acute and convalescent phases of COVID-19. Samples were obtained from the ongoing ImmuneRACE study (first 160 participants) and from about 1,300 subjects provided by 6 global collaborators. Where available, HLA class I and class II types were obtained from metadata supplied by the sample provider rather than from assay-based typing. The repertoires were released in a freely available public database intended as a resource for research on the immune response to SARS-CoV-2. The material from the prospective study consisted of cDNA or gDNA derived from T cells, B-cell-depleted T cells, or PBMCs. Deeply sampled blood TCRbeta repertoires from subjects exposed to, actively infected with, or recovered from COVID-19 were included in the dataset. The sample metadata nearly always contained a de-identified subject ID, COVID-19 status, age in years and sex.

With respect to this clone: No antigen is known for it. No clone much larger than this one lies a single base away; base qualities are absent.

For CDR1 and CDR2, the germline V gene lists MNHEY and SVGAGI. The CDR3, from cysteine to phenylalanine, totals 13 residues. The CDR3 DNA has 39 bases and is translated from base 1. V loses 6 bases of germline sequence and J loses 0 bases, and the interval between the two ends is 9 bases. The collaborating institutions used their own protocols to collect whole blood in K2EDTA tubes. For TCRbeta analysis, collaborator samples were shipped as frozen whole blood, as isolated PBMCs, or as DNA extracted from either sample type. Here is what the overall study found, with its caveats: How much clinical and demographic metadata was included differed by source and by participant, and the metadata was provided uncurated.

TCRbeta CDR3 regions were amplified from genomic DNA using the immunoSEQ Assay, a bias-controlled multiplex PCR. The study's processing was this. Nucleated cell counts per sample were estimated from amplification of reference gene primers within the assay. To quantify the absolute abundance of each unique TCRbeta CDR3 rearrangement, sequence reads were collapsed and filtered. For each sample, productive Simpson clonality was calculated as the square root of Simpson's diversity index across productive rearrangements. Held by TCRdb, this immuneACCESS table contains in-frame sequences only and omits some clones. Under half of the omission traces to an unresolved V gene where checked; the cause of the rest is unknown. The V and J calls and clone size come from that table; D and trimming were worked out from the DNA. In this sample the table shows 45,000 or so clones, 87% of which occur a single time. The ten largest account for 9.6% of the sample.

The source is a woman of 80 years or more with active COVID-19. Sequenced sample: peripheral blood. The sequence links TRBV6-5 to TRBJ2-7; the D gene assignment is ambiguous. The CDR3 amino acid sequence is: CASRILSSYEQYF. The nucleotide sequence is given as TGTGCCAGCAGGATTCTGAGCTCCTACGAGCAGTACTTC.